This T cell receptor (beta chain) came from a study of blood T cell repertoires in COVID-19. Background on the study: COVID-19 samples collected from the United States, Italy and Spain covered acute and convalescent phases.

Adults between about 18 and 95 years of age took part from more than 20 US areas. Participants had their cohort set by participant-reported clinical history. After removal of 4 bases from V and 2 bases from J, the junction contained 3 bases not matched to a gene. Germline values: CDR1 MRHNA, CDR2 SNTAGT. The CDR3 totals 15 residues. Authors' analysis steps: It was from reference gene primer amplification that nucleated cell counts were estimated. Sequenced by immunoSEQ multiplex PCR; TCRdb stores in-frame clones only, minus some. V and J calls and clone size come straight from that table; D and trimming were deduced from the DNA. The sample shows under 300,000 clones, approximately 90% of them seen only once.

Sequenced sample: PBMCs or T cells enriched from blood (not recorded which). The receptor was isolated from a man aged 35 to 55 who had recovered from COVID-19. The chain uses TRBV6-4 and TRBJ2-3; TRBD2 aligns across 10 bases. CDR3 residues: CASSGGTSDTDTQYF. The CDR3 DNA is TGTGCCAGCAGTGGCGGGACTAGCGACACAGATACGCAGTATTTT.